The clone carrying this TCR beta chain was observed once. The target antigen is unknown. All donors participated as healthy donors of bone marrow. Primers included in the PCR were 60 Vbeta and 13 Jbeta primers. Profiled with immunoSEQ multiplex PCR; TCRdb holds only in-frame clones, not every one. The sample yields roughly 120,000 clones, under 80% seen once. Germline lookup yields CDR1 SGHTA and CDR2 FQGTGA. This CDR3 spans 18 amino acids. V dropped 1 base and J dropped 8; count of bases not matched to a gene: 13. This entry belongs to a study of cytomegalovirus exposure and HLA in healthy donors. The study's findings and limits: In vitro work confirmed that a few CMV-associated chains recognize CMV antigens. Sequences of the TCR beta chain were said to predict the HLA-A and HLA-B alleles of most subjects accurately. Productive rates of about 90% or about 30% were seen for most TCR beta V segments in an earlier analysis.

Sequenced: PBMCs. J is TRBJ2-1 and V is TRBV7-3; 11 bases fit TRBD2. The source is a man in his sixties in good health and CMV-seropositive. CDR3 nucleotide sequence: TGTGCCAGCAGCTTAAGTAGCGGGGGGGTTGGGGCCTTCGATGAGCAGTTCTTC. This codes for CASSLSSGGVGAFDEQFF.